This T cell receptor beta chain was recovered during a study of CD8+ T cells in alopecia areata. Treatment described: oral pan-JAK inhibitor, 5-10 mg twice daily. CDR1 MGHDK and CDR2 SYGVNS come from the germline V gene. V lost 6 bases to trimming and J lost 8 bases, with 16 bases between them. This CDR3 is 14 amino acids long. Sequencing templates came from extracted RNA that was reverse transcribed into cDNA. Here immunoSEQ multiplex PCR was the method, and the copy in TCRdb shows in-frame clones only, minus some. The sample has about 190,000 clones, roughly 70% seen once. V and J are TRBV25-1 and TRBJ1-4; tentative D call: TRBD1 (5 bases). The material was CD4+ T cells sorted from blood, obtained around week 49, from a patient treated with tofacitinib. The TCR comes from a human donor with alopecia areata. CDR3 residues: CASRRRGDWEKLFF. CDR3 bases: TGTGCCAGCAGGCGGCGGGGGGATTGGGAAAAACTGTTTTTT. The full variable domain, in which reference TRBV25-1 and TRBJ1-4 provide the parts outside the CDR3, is EADIYQTPRYLVIGTGKKITLECSQTMGHDKMYWYQQDPGMELHLIHYSYGVNSTEKGDLSSESTVSRIRTEHFPLTLESARPSHTSQYLCASRRRGDWEKLFFGSGTQLSVL.